This T cell receptor (beta chain) was sequenced in a study of CD8+CD57+ T cells in acquired aplastic anemia. For the study at large: The mean DNA yield obtained from sorted CD4+ and CD8+ cells came to roughly 3.4 ug. Read counts for CD4+ cells (from healthy donors) averaged about 10.8 million.

Study-wide results and limits: Found in both controls and patients were some 30 CD8+ CDR3 sequences. CD8+ Simpson's diversity showed no significant patient-control difference.

Trimming took off 4 bases at V and 4 bases at J, with 16 bases between the two ends. Germline loops: CDR1 KGHDR, CDR2 SFDVKD. This CDR3 has 16 amino acids. TCR beta VDJ and CDR3 profiling used genomic DNA as template. Via MiXCR, TCRdb re-called the reads, giving one row per CDR3 protein. Seen here are under 250,000 distinct CDR3 sequences, approximately 35% observed once, and the top ten hold 1.1%. Ten or more counts support this clonotype. What it binds is not known. The chain links TRBV24-1 to TRBJ2-1, with D unclear. Material for sequencing was sorted CD4+, CD8+, or CD8+CD57+ T cells (not recorded which) from PBMCs. The receptor was derived from a human donor in good health, serving as a control. The CDR3 DNA sequence: TGTGCCACCAGTGAACCGGGTCCCATAAATTACAATGAGCAGTTCTTC. Encoded protein: CATSEPGPINYNEQFF.